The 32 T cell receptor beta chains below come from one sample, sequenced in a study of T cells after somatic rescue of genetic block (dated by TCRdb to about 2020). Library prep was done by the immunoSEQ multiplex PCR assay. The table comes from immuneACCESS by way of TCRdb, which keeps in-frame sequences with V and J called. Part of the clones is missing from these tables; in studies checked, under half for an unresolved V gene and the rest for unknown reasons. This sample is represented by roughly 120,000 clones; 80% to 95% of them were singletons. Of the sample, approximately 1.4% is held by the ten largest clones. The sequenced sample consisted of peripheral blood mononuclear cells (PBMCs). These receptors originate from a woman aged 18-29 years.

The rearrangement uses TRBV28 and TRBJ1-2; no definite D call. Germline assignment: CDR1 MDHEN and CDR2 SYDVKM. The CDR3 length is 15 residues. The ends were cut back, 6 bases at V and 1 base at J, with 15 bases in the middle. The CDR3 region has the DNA TGTGCCAGCAGCGTCGGGTCAGATTATAACTATGGCTACACCTTC. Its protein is CASSVGSDYNYGYTF.

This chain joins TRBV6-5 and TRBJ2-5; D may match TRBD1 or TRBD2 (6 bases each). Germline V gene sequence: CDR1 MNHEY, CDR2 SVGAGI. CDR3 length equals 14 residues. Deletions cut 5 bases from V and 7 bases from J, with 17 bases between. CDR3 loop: CASSPGASEGTQYF. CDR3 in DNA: TGTGCCAGCAGTCCAGGGGCTAGCGAGGGGACCCAGTACTTC.

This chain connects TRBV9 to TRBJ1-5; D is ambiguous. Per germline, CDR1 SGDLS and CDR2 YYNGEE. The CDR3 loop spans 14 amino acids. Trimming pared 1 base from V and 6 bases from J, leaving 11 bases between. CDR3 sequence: CASSVTREGQPQHF. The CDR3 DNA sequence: TGTGCCAGCAGCGTAACACGAGAGGGTCAGCCCCAGCATTTT.

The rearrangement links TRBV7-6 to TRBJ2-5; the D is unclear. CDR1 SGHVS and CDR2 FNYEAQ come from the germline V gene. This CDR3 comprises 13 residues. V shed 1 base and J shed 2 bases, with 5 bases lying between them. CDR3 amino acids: CASSLVGQETQYF. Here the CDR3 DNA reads TGTGCCAGCAGCTTAGTAGGGCAAGAGACCCAGTACTTC.

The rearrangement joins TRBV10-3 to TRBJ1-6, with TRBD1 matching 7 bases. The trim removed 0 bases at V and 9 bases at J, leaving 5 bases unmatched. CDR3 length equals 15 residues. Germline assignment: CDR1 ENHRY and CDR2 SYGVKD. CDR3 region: CAISESIGDSSPLHF. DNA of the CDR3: TGTGCCATCAGTGAGTCAATAGGGGACAGTTCACCCCTCCACTTT.

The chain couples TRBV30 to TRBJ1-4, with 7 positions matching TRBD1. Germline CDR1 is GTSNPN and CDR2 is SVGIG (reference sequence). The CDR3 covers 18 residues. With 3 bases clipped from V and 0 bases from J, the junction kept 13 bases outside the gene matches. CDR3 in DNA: TGTGCCTGGAGGGGTACCCGGGGACAGCATGCAACTAATGAAAAACTGTTTTTT. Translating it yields CAWRGTRGQHATNEKLFF.

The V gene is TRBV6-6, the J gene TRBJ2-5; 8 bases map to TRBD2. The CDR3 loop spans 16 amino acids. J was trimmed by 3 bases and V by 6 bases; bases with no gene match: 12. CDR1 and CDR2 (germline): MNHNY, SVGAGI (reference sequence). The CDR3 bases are TGTGCCAGCAGCCGGGATAGCGGGGTCATAGAAGAGACCCAGTACTTC. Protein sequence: CASSRDSGVIEETQYF.

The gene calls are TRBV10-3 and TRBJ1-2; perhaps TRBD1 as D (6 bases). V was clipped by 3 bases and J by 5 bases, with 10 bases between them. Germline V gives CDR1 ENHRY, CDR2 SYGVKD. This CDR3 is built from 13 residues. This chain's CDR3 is CAISEEGGYGYTF. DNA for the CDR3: TGTGCCATCAGTGAAGAGGGGGGGTATGGCTACACCTTC.

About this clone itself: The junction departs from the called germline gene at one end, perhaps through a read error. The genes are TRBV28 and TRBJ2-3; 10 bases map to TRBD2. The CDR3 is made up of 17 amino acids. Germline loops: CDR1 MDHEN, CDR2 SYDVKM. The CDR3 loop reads CASNPMGASGGPGALPF. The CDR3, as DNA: TGTGCCAGCAACCCGATGGGGGCTAGCGGGGGCCCCGGTGCCCTCCCCTTT.

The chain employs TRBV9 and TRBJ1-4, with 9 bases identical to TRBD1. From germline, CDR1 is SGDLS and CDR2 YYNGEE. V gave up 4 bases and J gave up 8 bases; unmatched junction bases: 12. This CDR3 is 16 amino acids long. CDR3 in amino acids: CASSPGGGQGGEKLFF. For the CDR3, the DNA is TGTGCCAGCAGCCCCGGGGGGGGACAGGGTGGAGAAAAACTGTTTTTT.

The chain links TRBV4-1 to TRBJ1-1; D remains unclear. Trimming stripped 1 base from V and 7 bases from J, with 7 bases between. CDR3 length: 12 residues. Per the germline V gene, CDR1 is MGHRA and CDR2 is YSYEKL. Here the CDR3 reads CASSQGGLEAFF. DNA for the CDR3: TGCGCCAGCAGCCAAGGAGGTCTTGAAGCTTTCTTT.

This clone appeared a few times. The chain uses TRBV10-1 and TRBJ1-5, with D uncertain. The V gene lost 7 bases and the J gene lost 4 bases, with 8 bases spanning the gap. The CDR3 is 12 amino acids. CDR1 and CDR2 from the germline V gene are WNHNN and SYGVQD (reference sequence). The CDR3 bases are TGCGCCAGCATTAGGAGAAATCAGCCCCAGCATTTT. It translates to CASIRRNQPQHF.

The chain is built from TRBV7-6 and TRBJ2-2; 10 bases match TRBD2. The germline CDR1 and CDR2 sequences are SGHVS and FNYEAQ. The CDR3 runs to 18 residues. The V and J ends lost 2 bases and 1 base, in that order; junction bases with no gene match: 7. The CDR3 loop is CASSLRASGGVNTGELFF. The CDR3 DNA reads TGTGCCAGCAGCTTACGCGCTAGCGGGGGAGTGAACACCGGGGAGCTGTTTTTT.

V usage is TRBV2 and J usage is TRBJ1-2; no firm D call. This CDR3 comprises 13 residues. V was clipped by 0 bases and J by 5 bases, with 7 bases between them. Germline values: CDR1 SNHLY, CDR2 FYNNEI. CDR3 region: CASSEADWYGYTF. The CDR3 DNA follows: TGTGCCAGCAGTGAAGCTGACTGGTATGGCTACACCTTC.

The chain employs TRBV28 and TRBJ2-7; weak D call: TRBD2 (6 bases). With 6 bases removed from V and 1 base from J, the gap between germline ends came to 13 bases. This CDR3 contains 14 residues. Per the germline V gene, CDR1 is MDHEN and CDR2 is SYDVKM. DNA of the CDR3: TGTGCCAGCAGCGGGTGGGACTTATCCTACGAGCAGTACTTC. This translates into CASSGWDLSYEQYF. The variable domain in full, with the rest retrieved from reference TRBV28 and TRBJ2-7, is DVKVTQSSRYLVKRTGEKVFLECVQDMDHENMFWYRQDPGLGLRLIYFSYDVKMKEKGDIPEGYSVSREKKERFSLILESASTNQTSMYLCASSGWDLSYEQYFGPGTRLTVT.

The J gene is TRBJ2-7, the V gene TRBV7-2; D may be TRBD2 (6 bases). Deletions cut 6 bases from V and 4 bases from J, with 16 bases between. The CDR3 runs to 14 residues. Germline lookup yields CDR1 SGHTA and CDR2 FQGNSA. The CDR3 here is CASRKFGGLYEQYF. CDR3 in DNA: TGTGCCAGCAGAAAATTCGGGGGACTTTACGAGCAGTACTTC.

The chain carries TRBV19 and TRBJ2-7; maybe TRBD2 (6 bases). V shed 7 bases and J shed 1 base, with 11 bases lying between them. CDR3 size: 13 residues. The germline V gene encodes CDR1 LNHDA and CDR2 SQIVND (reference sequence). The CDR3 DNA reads TGTGCCAGTACCGCGGGGCGTTCCTACGAGCAGTACTTC. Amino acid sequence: CASTAGRSYEQYF.

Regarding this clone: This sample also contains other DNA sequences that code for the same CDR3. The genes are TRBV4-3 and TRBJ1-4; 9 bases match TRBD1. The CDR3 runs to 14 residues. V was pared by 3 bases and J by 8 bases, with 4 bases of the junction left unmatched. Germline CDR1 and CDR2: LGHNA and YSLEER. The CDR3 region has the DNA TGCGCCAGCAGCCAGGGACAGGGTGGCGAAAAACTGTTTTTT. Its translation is CASSQGQGGEKLFF.

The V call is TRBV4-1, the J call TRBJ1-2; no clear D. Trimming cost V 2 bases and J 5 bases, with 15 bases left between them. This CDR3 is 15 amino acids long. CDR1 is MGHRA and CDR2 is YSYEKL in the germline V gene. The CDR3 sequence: CASSQKHSNAYGYTF. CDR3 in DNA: TGCGCCAGCAGCCAAAAACATAGCAATGCATATGGCTACACCTTC.

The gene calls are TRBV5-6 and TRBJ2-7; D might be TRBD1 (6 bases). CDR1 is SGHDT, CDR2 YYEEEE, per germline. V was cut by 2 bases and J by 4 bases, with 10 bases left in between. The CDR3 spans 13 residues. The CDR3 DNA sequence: TGTGCCAGCAGCTTCGGACAGAGATACGAGCAGTACTTC. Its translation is CASSFGQRYEQYF. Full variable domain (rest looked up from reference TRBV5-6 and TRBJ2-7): DAGVTQSPTHLIKTRGQQVTLRCSPKSGHDTVSWYQQALGQGPQFIFQYYEEEERQRGNFPDRFSGHQFPNYSSELNVNALLLGDSALYLCASSFGQRYEQYFGPGTRLTVT.

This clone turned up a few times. The CDR3 DNA follows: TGTGCCAGCAGCTTAGCCGGCGACAATCGGAACACTGAAGCTTTCTTT. This encodes CASSLAGDNRNTEAFF. The chain has TRBV7-9 and TRBJ1-1; D remains ambiguous. There are 16 residues in the CDR3. The germline V gene has CDR1 SEHNR and CDR2 FQNEAQ (reference sequence). V lost 0 bases, J lost 1 base, and 12 bases lay in between.

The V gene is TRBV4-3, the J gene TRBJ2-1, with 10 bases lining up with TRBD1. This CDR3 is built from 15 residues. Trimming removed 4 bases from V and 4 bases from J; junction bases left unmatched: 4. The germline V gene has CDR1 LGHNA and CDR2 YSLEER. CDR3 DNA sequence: TGCGCCAGCAGCCTCCGGGACAGGGGTTACAATGAGCAGTTCTTC. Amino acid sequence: CASSLRDRGYNEQFF.

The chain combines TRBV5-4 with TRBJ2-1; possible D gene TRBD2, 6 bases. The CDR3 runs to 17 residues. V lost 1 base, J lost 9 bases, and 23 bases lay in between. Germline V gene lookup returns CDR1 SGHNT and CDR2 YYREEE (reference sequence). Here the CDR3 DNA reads TGTGCCAGCAGCTTGTGGCGCGGGGTCGGAGAGGGCGGTGAGCAGTTCTTC. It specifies CASSLWRGVGEGGEQFF.

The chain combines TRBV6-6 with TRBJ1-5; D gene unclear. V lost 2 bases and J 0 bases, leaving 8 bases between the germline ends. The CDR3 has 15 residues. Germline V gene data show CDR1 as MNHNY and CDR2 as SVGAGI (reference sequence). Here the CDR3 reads CASSYRKDSNQPQHF. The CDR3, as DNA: TGTGCCAGCAGTTACCGAAAAGATAGCAATCAGCCCCAGCATTTT.

In DNA form, the CDR3 reads TGTGCCAGCAGCTCCAGTCGTGAGGGCTACACCTTC. Translated, it gives CASSSSREGYTF. This chain links TRBV9 with TRBJ1-2; D call uncertain. The CDR3 extends over 12 amino acids. V lost 4 bases and J 8 bases, leaving 12 bases between the germline ends. Germline CDR1 and CDR2: SGDLS and YYNGEE.

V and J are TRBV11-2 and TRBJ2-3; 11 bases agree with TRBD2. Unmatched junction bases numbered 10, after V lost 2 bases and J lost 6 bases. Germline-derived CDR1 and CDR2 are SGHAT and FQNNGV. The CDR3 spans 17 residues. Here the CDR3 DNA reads TGTGCCAGCAGCTTAAGTCTAGCGGGGGGACCGGGCGATACGCAGTATTTT. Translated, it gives CASSLSLAGGPGDTQYF.

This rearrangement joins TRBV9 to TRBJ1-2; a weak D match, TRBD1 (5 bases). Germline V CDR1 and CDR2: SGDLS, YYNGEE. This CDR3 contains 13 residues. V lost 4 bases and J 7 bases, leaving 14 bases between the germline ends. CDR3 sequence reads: CASSPSGRAGYTF. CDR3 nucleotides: TGTGCCAGCAGCCCCTCAGGGCGGGCTGGCTACACCTTC.

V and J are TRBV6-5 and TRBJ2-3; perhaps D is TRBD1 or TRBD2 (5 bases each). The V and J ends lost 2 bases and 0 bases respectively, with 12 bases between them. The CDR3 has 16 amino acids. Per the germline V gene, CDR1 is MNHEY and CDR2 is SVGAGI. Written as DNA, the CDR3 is TGTGCCAGCAGTTACCACCGGGACCCCAGCACAGATACGCAGTATTTT. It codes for CASSYHRDPSTDTQYF.

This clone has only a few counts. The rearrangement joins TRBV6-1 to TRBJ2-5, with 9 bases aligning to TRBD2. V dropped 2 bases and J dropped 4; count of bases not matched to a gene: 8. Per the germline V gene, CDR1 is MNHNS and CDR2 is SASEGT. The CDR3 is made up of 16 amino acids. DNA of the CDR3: TGTGCCAGCAGTGAATATAGCGGGGGAGGGTTAGAGACCCAGTACTTC. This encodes CASSEYSGGGLETQYF.

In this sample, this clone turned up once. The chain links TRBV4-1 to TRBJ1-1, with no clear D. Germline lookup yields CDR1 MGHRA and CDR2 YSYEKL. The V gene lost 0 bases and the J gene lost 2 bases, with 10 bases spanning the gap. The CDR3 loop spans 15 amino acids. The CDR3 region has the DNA TGCGCCAGCAGCCAAGAATGGACCTATAACACTGAAGCTTTCTTT. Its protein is CASSQEWTYNTEAFF.

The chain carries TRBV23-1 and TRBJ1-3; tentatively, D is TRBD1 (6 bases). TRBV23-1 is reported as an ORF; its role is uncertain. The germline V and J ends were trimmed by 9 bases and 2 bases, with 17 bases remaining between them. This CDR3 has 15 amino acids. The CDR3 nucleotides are TGCGCCAGTTACAAATCAGGGGAAGCTGGAAACACCATATATTTT. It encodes CASYKSGEAGNTIYF.

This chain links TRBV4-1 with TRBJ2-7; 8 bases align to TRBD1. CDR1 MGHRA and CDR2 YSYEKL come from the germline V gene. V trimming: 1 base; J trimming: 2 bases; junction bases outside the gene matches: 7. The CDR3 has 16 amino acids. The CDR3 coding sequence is TGCGCCAGCAGCCAAGCGGGACAGGTAGGGACCTACGAGCAGTACTTC. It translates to CASSQAGQVGTYEQYF.